The rows below give T cell receptor beta chains drawn from one sample of a study of cytomegalovirus exposure and HLA in healthy donors. Sequencing used immunoSEQ multiplex PCR; TCRdb keeps in-frame clones, though not all of them. The profile shows roughly 49,000 clones, 85% to 95% of them singletons. Sequencing input: PBMCs. The origin of the receptors is a woman between 18 and 29 years old in good health and CMV-seropositive. The CDR3 runs from the conserved cysteine through the conserved F or W. Each record gives: V gene, J gene, D gene, CDR3 DNA, CDR3 protein. D genes are given only for firm matches.

v_gene: TRBV19
j_gene: TRBJ2-6
d_gene: .
CDR3nt: TGTGCCAGTAGAAGAGACAGGCGGTCCTCTGGGGCCAACGTCCTGACTTTC
CDR3aa: CASRRDRRSSGANVLTF

v_gene: TRBV5-1
j_gene: TRBJ2-3
d_gene: TRBD2
CDR3nt: TGCGCCAGCAGCAGCGGGCTAGCGGTGCTCACAGATACGCAGTATTTT
CDR3aa: CASSSGLAVLTDTQYF

v_gene: TRBV7-3
j_gene: TRBJ1-1
d_gene: TRBD1
CDR3nt: TGTGCCAGCAGCCAAGAGGGGGCCTTGAACACTGAAGCTTTCTTT
CDR3aa: CASSQEGALNTEAFF

v_gene: TRBV6-6
j_gene: TRBJ2-7
d_gene: .
CDR3nt: TGTGCCAGCGTCCTAGACCTTCCCGGCAACGAGCAGTACTTC
CDR3aa: CASVLDLPGNEQYF

v_gene: TRBV7-3
j_gene: TRBJ2-1
d_gene: .
CDR3nt: TGTGCCAGCAGCTTAAGTTCCGGGGGTGAGCAGTTCTTC
CDR3aa: CASSLSSGGEQFF

v_gene: TRBV19
j_gene: TRBJ2-7
d_gene: .
CDR3nt: TGTGCCAGTAGTAGGGCATCTCCCTACGAGCAGTACTTC
CDR3aa: CASSRASPYEQYF

v_gene: TRBV5-6
j_gene: TRBJ2-2
d_gene: TRBD1
CDR3nt: TGTGCCAGCAGCCGACGGACAGGTAACACCGGGGAGCTGTTTTTT
CDR3aa: CASSRRTGNTGELFF

v_gene: TRBV28
j_gene: TRBJ1-1
d_gene: .
CDR3nt: TGTGCCATTAGAGGAAACACTGAAGCTTTCTTT
CDR3aa: CAIRGNTEAFF

v_gene: TRBV29-1
j_gene: TRBJ2-1
d_gene: .
CDR3nt: TGCAGCGTTGAGGGGGCGATAGACTCCAATGAGCAGTTCTTC
CDR3aa: CSVEGAIDSNEQFF

v_gene: TRBV28
j_gene: TRBJ2-2
d_gene: .
CDR3nt: TGTGCCAGCAGGATTATGCCGGATAGCGGGAACACCGGGGAGCTGTTTTTT
CDR3aa: CASRIMPDSGNTGELFF

v_gene: TRBV6-6
j_gene: TRBJ2-7
d_gene: TRBD2
CDR3nt: TGTGCCAGCAGGAGCGGGAGTCAGCCGTACGAGCAGTACTTC
CDR3aa: CASRSGSQPYEQYF

v_gene: TRBV30
j_gene: TRBJ2-1
d_gene: .
CDR3nt: TGTGCCTGGAGTTCGGGGAAAACCTACAATGAGCAGTTCTTC
CDR3aa: CAWSSGKTYNEQFF

v_gene: TRBV28
j_gene: TRBJ2-6
d_gene: .
CDR3nt: TGTGCCAGCAGTTTTTACTCTGGGGCCAACGTCCTGACTTTC
CDR3aa: CASSFYSGANVLTF

v_gene: TRBV7-3
j_gene: TRBJ2-6
d_gene: .
CDR3nt: TGTGCCAGCAGCTTAAAACAGGGATCCTTCTCTGGGGCCAACGTCCTGACTTTC
CDR3aa: CASSLKQGSFSGANVLTF

v_gene: TRBV5-1
j_gene: TRBJ1-2
d_gene: TRBD1
CDR3nt: TGCGCCAGCAGCCTACGGACAGGGGCTAGGGATGGCTACACCTTC
CDR3aa: CASSLRTGARDGYTF

v_gene: TRBV19
j_gene: TRBJ1-1
d_gene: TRBD1
CDR3nt: TGTGCCAGCCGACAGGGCGACGTTTATAAGGCTTCTGAAGCTTTCTTT
CDR3aa: CASRQGDVYKASEAFF

v_gene: TRBV19
j_gene: TRBJ2-7
d_gene: .
CDR3nt: TGTGCCAGTAGTATGGAAGCGGCAAGGACCTACGAGCAGTACTTC
CDR3aa: CASSMEAARTYEQYF

v_gene: TRBV18
j_gene: TRBJ2-3
d_gene: TRBD1
CDR3nt: TGTGCCAGCTCACCAACGACAGGGGCAGATACGCAGTATTTT
CDR3aa: CASSPTTGADTQYF

v_gene: TRBV2
j_gene: TRBJ2-2
d_gene: TRBD2
CDR3nt: TGTGCCAGCACTTTCGGACTAGCGAGGAACACCGGGGAGCTGTTTTTT
CDR3aa: CASTFGLARNTGELFF

v_gene: TRBV28
j_gene: TRBJ2-7
d_gene: TRBD2
CDR3nt: TGTGCCAGCAGCTCCTGGACTAGTTACGAGCAGTACTTC
CDR3aa: CASSSWTSYEQYF

v_gene: TRBV7-8
j_gene: TRBJ2-1
d_gene: TRBD2
CDR3nt: TGTGCCAGCAGCACAAGCGGGAGAGGATACAATGAGCAGTTCTTC
CDR3aa: CASSTSGRGYNEQFF

v_gene: TRBV27
j_gene: TRBJ1-4
d_gene: .
CDR3nt: TGTGCCAGCAGTGGGAGGGCAAATAATGAAAAACTGTTTTTT
CDR3aa: CASSGRANNEKLFF

v_gene: TRBV5-1
j_gene: TRBJ2-3
d_gene: TRBD2
CDR3nt: TGCGCCAGCAGCCCGGGTGTGGGCGGGAGCTCAGATACGCAGTATTTT
CDR3aa: CASSPGVGGSSDTQYF

v_gene: TRBV7-2
j_gene: TRBJ2-7
d_gene: .
CDR3nt: TGTGCCAGCAGCTTAGGACTAAGCGGCTTCTCCTACGAGCAGTACTTC
CDR3aa: CASSLGLSGFSYEQYF

v_gene: TRBV6-6
j_gene: TRBJ2-1
d_gene: TRBD2
CDR3nt: TGTGCCAGCAGGGAACTCACCGGGACTAGCAATGAGCAGTTCTTC
CDR3aa: CASRELTGTSNEQFF

v_gene: TRBV27
j_gene: TRBJ2-1
d_gene: .
CDR3nt: TGTGCCAGCGCAATCCGGGGAACTAATGAGCAGTTCTTC
CDR3aa: CASAIRGTNEQFF